A single sample is the source of the 23 T cell receptor beta chains below, sequenced in a study of identical twins. TCRdb fed the 5' RACE reads into MiXCR, producing one record per CDR3 protein. The sample yields 400,000 to 600,000 distinct CDR3 sequences, 20% to 25% seen once. These same data were also listed under a study on yellow fever vaccine responses in identical twins.

The sequencing input was CD4+ T cells sorted from blood. The receptors were sampled from a woman between 18 and 29 years old in good health.

The table lists this clonotype with a count of one. V gene TRBV5-6 combines with J gene TRBJ2-7, with unresolved D. Germline CDR1 and CDR2: SGHDT and YYEEEE. Between the trimmed V and J ends, which lost 5 bases and 2 bases, there was a span of 17 bases. The CDR3 is 15 amino acids. This CDR3 reads CASRPRTAPPYEQYF. Here the CDR3 DNA reads TGTGCCAGCAGGCCCCGGACGGCGCCTCCCTACGAGCAGTACTTC.

This chain joins TRBV29-1 and TRBJ1-3, with 7 bases that match TRBD1. The CDR3 length is 13 residues. V trimming: 7 bases; J trimming: 8 bases; junction bases outside the gene matches: 11. The V gene's germline CDR1 is SQVTM and CDR2 ANQGSEA. This CDR3 reads CSALDRTGHTIYF. CDR3 coding DNA: TGCAGCGCCCTGGACAGGACTGGGCACACCATATATTTT.

This clonotype has a handful of counts. The chain employs TRBV10-2 and TRBJ1-6; D ambiguous. Between the trimmed V and J ends, which lost 0 bases and 10 bases, there was a span of 10 bases. This CDR3 spans 14 amino acids. Germline CDR1 WSHSY, CDR2 SAAADI. CDR3 sequence: CASSESARGSPLHF. The CDR3 coding sequence is TGCGCCAGCAGTGAGTCAGCCCGGGGATCACCCCTCCACTTT.

This chain connects TRBV27 to TRBJ2-1, with D unresolved. This CDR3 comprises 15 residues. CDR1 MNHEY and CDR2 SMNVEV come from the germline V gene (reference sequence). The V end lost 2 bases, the J end lost 9 bases, and 17 bases lay between the germline ends. The CDR3 DNA is TGTGCCAGCAGTTTAGGTGGGTCGAGACTCGTTGAGCAGTTCTTC. Encoded protein: CASSLGGSRLVEQFF.

The chain recombines TRBV28 with TRBJ2-5, with TRBD2 matching over 15 bases. J gave up 5 bases and V 10 bases, and 11 bases lay outside the gene matches. Germline V gene lookup returns CDR1 MDHEN and CDR2 SYDVKM. CDR3 size: 16 residues. The CDR3 region has the DNA TGTGCCACGACGCTCGGCGGACTAGCGGGAGGGGAGACCCAGTACTTC. Translating gives CATTLGGLAGGETQYF.

This clonotype was seen once. The chain has TRBV7-3 and TRBJ2-4; D tentatively fits TRBD1 or TRBD2 (5 bases each). The germline V gene encodes CDR1 SGHTA and CDR2 FQGTGA. The length of the CDR3 is 18 residues. Trimming removed 2 bases from V and 5 bases from J, with 22 bases in between. The CDR3 region is CASSLVGKTHPGQNIQYF. Here the CDR3 DNA reads TGTGCCAGCAGCTTAGTCGGCAAGACCCATCCGGGGCAAAACATTCAGTACTTC.

This clonotype turned up a few times. The chain links TRBV27 to TRBJ2-7; D unclear. The germline V gene has CDR1 MNHEY and CDR2 SMNVEV (reference sequence). V was clipped by 3 bases and J by 0 bases, with 15 bases between them. CDR3 length: 16 amino acids. The CDR3 reads CASSFSPVVPSYEQYF. CDR3 nucleotides: TGTGCCAGCAGTTTTTCTCCAGTAGTACCCTCCTACGAGCAGTACTTC.

Only a few counts were recorded for this clonotype. The rearrangement joins TRBV14 to TRBJ2-3; 9 bases are shared with TRBD2. The CDR3 has 16 amino acids. The germline V gene has CDR1 SGHDN and CDR2 FVKESK. V shed 1 base, J shed 3 bases, and the junction held 5 bases outside the gene matches. The CDR3 loop reads CASSQVALAGTDTQYF. CDR3 nucleotide sequence: TGTGCCAGCAGCCAAGTAGCGCTAGCGGGGACAGATACGCAGTATTTT.

This clonotype turned up a few times. The rearrangement uses TRBV4-1 and TRBJ2-1; D is uncertain. The CDR3 sequence is 14 residues long. V was shortened by 0 bases and J by 9 bases, with 12 bases between the two germline ends. Germline values: CDR1 MGHRA, CDR2 YSYEKL. CDR3 protein: CASSQEGRTGEQFF. Here the CDR3 DNA reads TGCGCCAGCAGCCAAGAAGGCCGGACGGGTGAGCAGTTCTTC.

In this sample, this clonotype turned up a few times. The CDR3 region is CASSQAGTAYSNQPQHF. The CDR3 DNA sequence: TGCGCCAGCAGCCAAGCCGGGACAGCTTATAGCAATCAGCCCCAGCATTTT. This chain joins TRBV4-1 and TRBJ1-5, with TRBD1 identical over 7 bases. The ends lost 1 base at V and 0 bases at J; junction bases unmatched: 6. The germline V gene encodes CDR1 MGHRA and CDR2 YSYEKL. The CDR3 is 17 amino acids.

In this sample, this clonotype turned up a few times. The gene calls are TRBV5-6 and TRBJ1-4; D is undetermined. The germline V gene encodes CDR1 SGHDT and CDR2 YYEEEE. The CDR3 consists of 14 residues. Trimming took 4 bases from V and 7 from J, leaving 14 bases between them. The CDR3 spells CASSRKGVGEKLFF. The CDR3 DNA reads as TGTGCCAGCAGCCGGAAGGGCGTCGGTGAAAAACTGTTTTTT. Together with reference TRBV5-6 and TRBJ1-4, the CDR3 gives the full variable domain: DAGVTQSPTHLIKTRGQQVTLRCSPKSGHDTVSWYQQALGQGPQFIFQYYEEEERQRGNFPDRFSGHQFPNYSSELNVNALLLGDSALYLCASSRKGVGEKLFFGSGTQLSVL.

The J gene is TRBJ1-1, the V gene TRBV6-5; the D gene is possibly TRBD1 (5 bases). Trimming shortened V by 1 base and J by 1 base, and 10 bases separated the two germline ends. Germline V lookup: CDR1 MNHEY, CDR2 SVGAGI. The CDR3 contains 15 residues. Here the CDR3 reads CASSYWTGTNTEAFF. CDR3 DNA: TGTGCCAGCAGTTACTGGACCGGGACGAACACTGAAGCTTTCTTT.

This clonotype turned up a few times. This chain connects TRBV10-3 to TRBJ2-7, with D perhaps TRBD1 (5 bases). V shed 7 bases and J shed 0 bases, with 10 bases lying between them. Germline V gene sequence: CDR1 ENHRY, CDR2 SYGVKD. The CDR3 length is 13 residues. CDR3 loop: CAIKGSSSYEQYF. The CDR3 nucleotides read TGTGCCATCAAGGGGTCTAGCTCCTACGAGCAGTACTTC.

This clonotype was picked up a small number of times. The rearrangement uses TRBV10-2 and TRBJ2-1, with 11 bases matching TRBD2. The V and J ends lost 3 bases and 8 bases, in that order; junction bases with no gene match: 6. This CDR3 is 15 amino acids long. Looked up from germline, CDR1 is WSHSY and CDR2 is SAAADI. CDR3 sequence (DNA): TGCGCCAGCAGTGAAGGGACTAGCGGCTTGGATGAGCAGTTCTTC. It specifies CASSEGTSGLDEQFF.

The CDR3 protein is CAITPDRMMQYF. The CDR3 region has the DNA TGTGCCATCACCCCGGACAGGATGATGCAGTATTTT. The V and J genes are TRBV10-3 and TRBJ2-3, with 7 nucleotides matching TRBD1. The CDR3 covers 12 residues. Germline V CDR1 and CDR2: ENHRY, SYGVKD. Trimming removed 7 bases from V and 11 bases from J; junction bases left unmatched: 9.

This clonotype was detected only a few times. The V and J genes are TRBV7-8 and TRBJ2-5, with a tentative D call TRBD1 (5 bases). V was pared by 3 bases and J by 4 bases, with 12 bases between. The CDR3 covers 14 residues. From germline, CDR1 is SGHVS and CDR2 FQNEAQ. CDR3 in amino acids: CASSFRRALETQYF. For the CDR3, the DNA is TGTGCCAGCAGCTTCCGCAGGGCCTTAGAGACCCAGTACTTC.

This clonotype was counted many times. The chain has TRBV4-1 and TRBJ2-1; 8 positions match TRBD1. The CDR3 is 14 residues long. Germline-derived CDR1 and CDR2 are MGHRA and YSYEKL. V lost 4 bases, J lost 4 bases, and 3 bases stayed unmatched. CDR3 amino acids: CASSPGQVYNEQFF. CDR3 in DNA: TGCGCCAGCAGCCCGGGACAGGTATACAATGAGCAGTTCTTC.

V is TRBV3-1 and J is TRBJ1-1, with D tentatively TRBD1 (6 bases). Germline lookup yields CDR1 LGHDT and CDR2 YNNKEL (reference sequence). Trimming took off 3 bases at V and 10 bases at J, with 15 bases between the two ends. The CDR3 totals 13 residues. CDR3 nucleotides: TGTGCCAGCAGCCATCCGGTTGGAGGGGGAGCTTTCTTT. The encoded protein is CASSHPVGGGAFF.

This clonotype was counted a few times. V gene TRBV5-1 combines with J gene TRBJ2-2, with 8 bases identical to TRBD2. There are 17 residues in the CDR3. The germline gives CDR1 SGHRS, CDR2 YFSETQ. V dropped 4 bases and J dropped 6; count of bases not matched to a gene: 14. The CDR3 bases are TGCGCCAGCAGCAGGTCGTCCGGGACTAGACGCTCCGGGGAGCTGTTTTTT. Translated, it gives CASSRSSGTRRSGELFF.

The table lists this clonotype with a count of one. The V gene is TRBV14, the J gene TRBJ2-7; D call uncertain. V gave up 1 base and J gave up 4 bases, with 11 bases separating them. Germline loops: CDR1 SGHDN, CDR2 FVKESK. The CDR3 covers 14 residues. CDR3 nucleotide sequence: TGTGCCAGCAGCCAAGTTCCGAGTTGGTACGAGCAGTACTTC. Its translation is CASSQVPSWYEQYF.

This clonotype was seen a handful of times. The gene calls are TRBV5-1 and TRBJ2-1, with 8 bases fitting TRBD1. The CDR3 length is 17 residues. In germline, CDR1 is SGHRS, CDR2 YFSETQ. V lost 1 base, J lost 7 bases, and 13 bases stayed unmatched. The CDR3 here is CASSLWTGKVSWNEQFF. The CDR3 nucleotides are TGCGCCAGCAGCTTGTGGACAGGGAAGGTCAGTTGGAATGAGCAGTTCTTC.

The V gene is TRBV20-1, the J gene TRBJ2-2, with TRBD2 matching over 10 bases. The CDR3 loop spans 17 amino acids. Germline CDR1 and CDR2: DFQATT and SNEGSKA (reference sequence). Trimming at V came to 4 bases and at J to 0 bases, leaving 8 bases not matched to a gene. The CDR3 coding sequence is TGCAGTGCTACCCCCAGCGGGGGGGCCTCGAACACCGGGGAGCTGTTTTTT. It specifies CSATPSGGASNTGELFF.

V usage is TRBV19 and J usage is TRBJ2-1; D is unresolved. Looked up from germline, CDR1 is LNHDA and CDR2 is SQIVND (reference sequence). The CDR3 has 14 residues. Trimming left V 3 bases short and J 6 bases short, with 12 bases between. The CDR3 region is CASSMWGIRNEQFF. CDR3 DNA: TGTGCCAGTAGTATGTGGGGAATACGCAATGAGCAGTTCTTC.